Given below is one T cell receptor beta chain in context. Its antigen is unknown. The entry originates in a study of T cell responses to AZD1222 COVID-19 vaccine. The study, taken as a whole, reports: Two AZD1222 administrations were followed by greater Spike-specific TCR breadth and depth. Of the AZD1222 recipients, only 5 to 7 were seropositive at baseline.

Germline loops: CDR1 SGHVS, CDR2 FNYEAQ. Trimming shortened V by 6 bases and J by 7 bases, and 13 bases separated the two germline ends. The CDR3 loop spans 12 amino acids. Libraries were prepared by immunoSEQ multiplex PCR; TCRdb keeps only in-frame clonotypes and omits some of them. This sample has about 120,000 clones, with about 89% found just once. This clonotype originated in an adult who received the AZD1222 COVID-19 vaccine. The input for sequencing was peripheral blood, taken 28 days after the second AZD1222 dose. The genes are TRBV7-6 and TRBJ2-7; a weak D match, TRBD1 (5 bases). The CDR3 is CASSLSGSEQYF. CDR3 coding DNA: TGTGCCAGCAGTCTCTCAGGGTCGGAGCAGTACTTC.